One and the same sample provided the 8 T cell receptor beta chains below, sequenced in a study of CD8 T cells in Susac syndrome (dated by TCRdb to the late 2010s). Library preparation was by the immunoSEQ multiplex PCR assay. RNA was extracted with the RNeasy kit and 0.5 to 1 ug was reverse transcribed using random hexamers. TCRdb trimmed public reads at Q25 via fastp, called clones via MiXCR and kept in-frame beta chains. Under each unique CDR3 protein, matching rows form one entry showing the most common genes and DNA. For this sample there are 75,000 to 95,000 distinct CDR3 sequences; about 91% appear just once. The ten most abundant clones make up under 0.6% of the sample. Sequenced input: CD8+ T cells from PBMCs. These receptor sequences come from a human donor with multiple sclerosis.

The V call is TRBV29-1, the J call TRBJ1-1; 7 nucleotides agree with TRBD1. In germline, CDR1 is SQVTM, CDR2 ANQGSEA. V trimming: 3 bases; J trimming: 0 bases; junction bases outside the gene matches: 4. The CDR3 contains 14 residues. The chain's CDR3 is CSVDGTELNTEAFF. The CDR3 nucleotides read TGCAGCGTTGACGGGACAGAACTGAACACTGAAGCTTTCTTT.

The chain uses TRBV2 and TRBJ1-1; a weak D match, TRBD1 (6 bases). Germline-derived CDR1 and CDR2 are SNHLY and FYNNEI. This CDR3 contains 15 residues. V dropped 1 base and J dropped 0 bases, with 9 bases sitting between them. CDR3 loop: CASSEEQGLNTEAFF. The CDR3 DNA sequence: TGTGCCAGCAGTGAAGAGCAGGGGTTGAACACTGAAGCTTTCTTT.

The chain employs TRBV10-3 and TRBJ2-2; D remains unclear. V was cut by 3 bases and J by 5 bases, with 1 base left in between. Looked up from germline, CDR1 is ENHRY and CDR2 is SYGVKD. This CDR3 spans 11 amino acids. In DNA, the CDR3 is TGTGCCATCAGTGAAACCGGGGAGCTGTTTTTT. It codes for CAISETGELFF.

The rearrangement joins TRBV12-5 to TRBJ2-1; D is perhaps TRBD2 (5 bases). CDR3 length equals 15 residues. Looked up from germline, CDR1 is LGHNT and CDR2 is FRNRAP. The V end lost 5 bases, the J end lost 1 base, and 12 bases lay between the germline ends. In nucleotides, the CDR3 is TGTGCTAGTGGTCCTTGGGAGCGGTCCTACAATGAGCAGTTCTTC. Encoded protein: CASGPWERSYNEQFF.

This clonotype was picked up a small number of times. The chain uses TRBV28 and TRBJ2-7, with 7 bases matching TRBD1. Germline V gene data show CDR1 as MDHEN and CDR2 as SYDVKM. With 6 bases clipped from V and 2 bases from J, the junction kept 4 bases outside the gene matches. The CDR3 covers 13 residues. This CDR3 is CASRQTGTYEQYF. The CDR3 bases are TGTGCCAGCAGGCAGACAGGGACCTACGAGCAGTACTTC. Full variable domain (remainder filled in from reference TRBV28 and TRBJ2-7): DVKVTQSSRYLVKRTGEKVFLECVQDMDHENMFWYRQDPGLGLRLIYFSYDVKMKEKGDIPEGYSVSREKKERFSLILESASTNQTSMYLCASRQTGTYEQYFGPGTRLTVT.

V is TRBV29-1 and J is TRBJ2-1, with D hard to call. This CDR3 comprises 12 residues. The germline gives CDR1 SQVTM, CDR2 ANQGSEA. The V end lost 3 bases, the J end lost 4 bases, and 7 bases lay between the germline ends. CDR3: CSVDGGYNEQFF. The CDR3 DNA reads as TGCAGCGTTGACGGCGGATACAATGAGCAGTTCTTC.

This clonotype has just one count. The rearrangement links TRBV3-1 to TRBJ2-2; no clear D. Germline V gene sequence: CDR1 LGHDT, CDR2 YNNKEL (reference sequence). Trimming cost V 1 base and J 4 bases, with 7 bases left between them. This CDR3 has 14 amino acids. CDR3 sequence reads: CASSQVAGTGELFF. The CDR3 region has the DNA TGTGCCAGCAGCCAAGTCGCAGGCACCGGGGAGCTGTTTTTT.

This clonotype appeared a single time. This sequence joins TRBV7-2 and TRBJ2-1; 9 nucleotides line up with TRBD2. V shed 5 bases, J shed 9 bases, and the junction held 14 bases outside the gene matches. This CDR3 is 16 amino acids long. Per the germline V gene, CDR1 is SGHTA and CDR2 is FQGNSA. Here the CDR3 DNA reads TGTGCCAGCAGCCCCGTCGCTGCGGGAGGGGGGAGTGAGCAGTTCTTC. This translates into CASSPVAAGGGSEQFF.